This T cell receptor beta chain emerged from a study of radiotherapy plus CTLA-4 blockade in lung cancer. About the study: Objective responses were observed in more than 15% of patients, and disease control was achieved by over 30%. Study observations and caveats: Best predicting response, reportedly, were early blood T cell clone dynamics, with interferon-beta.

Assay: immunoSEQ multiplex PCR; the TCRdb copy retains only in-frame clones and omits some. The sample yields 50,000 to 60,000 clones, approximately 80% seen once. The CDR3 extends over 15 amino acids. V lost 8 bases to trimming and J lost 2 bases; unmatched junction nucleotides: 9. Points on this clone: Its antigen remains unknown.

This sequence originates from a human donor with non-small cell lung cancer who had a complete response to radiotherapy plus ipilimumab. Sequences were derived from peripheral blood, sampled from a patient treated with radiotherapy plus ipilimumab. The chain has TRBV23-1 and TRBJ2-7, with TRBD2 identical over 10 bases. TRBV23-1 is sorted into the ORF group, with uncertain function. CDR3 nucleotides: TGCGCCAGCGGAGGGGTACTAGCGGGGCCCTACGAGCAGTACTTC. Its protein is CASGGVLAGPYEQYF.